These T cell receptor beta chains were read from a single sample in a study of blood T cell repertoires in COVID-19. Sequencing used immunoSEQ multiplex PCR; TCRdb keeps in-frame clones, though not all of them. The sample yields around 110,000 clones, 60% to 85% seen once. Sequenced input: peripheral blood. These receptors all come from an elderly man with COVID-19, enrolled during active disease. Both conserved end residues are part of each CDR3. The D gene is left open where the match is weak. The size entry is marked missing in some rows and otherwise reads once, few, many or a size class.

size | J | V | D | DNA | CDR3
NA | TRBJ1-1 | TRBV12-3/TRBV12-4 | NA | TGTGCCAGCAGTTTGATGACAGCTGAAGCTTTCTTT | CASSLMTAEAFF
NA | TRBJ1-1 | TRBV29-1 | TRBD1 | TGCAGCGTTGCGACAGGGGGATGGACTGAAGCTTTCTTT | CSVATGGWTEAFF
NA | TRBJ2-2 | TRBV30 | NA | TGTGCCTGGAGCCCGGCAGGGGCTGGGGCCGGGGAGCTGTTTTTT | CAWSPAGAGAGELFF
NA | TRBJ2-7 | TRBV12-3/TRBV12-4 | TRBD1 | TGTGCCAGCAGATCCGGACAGGGGTACGAGCAGTACTTC | CASRSGQGYEQYF
NA | TRBJ1-1 | TRBV18 | NA | TGTGCCAGCTCACCAGCTTCAGGGGAAGCTGAAGCTTTCTTT | CASSPASGEAEAFF
NA | TRBJ1-4 | TRBV5-6 | NA | TGTGCCAGCAGCTTGTCAGGCAGAACAACTAATGAAAAACTGTTTTTT | CASSLSGRTTNEKLFF
NA | TRBJ1-2 | TRBV20-1 | NA | TGCGTCGGGTGGGGAGAGTATGGCTACACCTTC | CVGWGEYGYTF
NA | TRBJ2-1 | TRBV29-1 | NA | TGCAGCGTTGAAGACATTCTGGGGGCGGATTGGAATGAGCAGTTCTTC | CSVEDILGADWNEQFF
NA | TRBJ1-2 | TRBV6-5 | NA | TGTGCCAGCCGCAGTAACTATGGCTACACCTTC | CASRSNYGYTF
once | TRBJ2-7 | TRBV18 | NA | TGTGCCAGCTCACCAGTTAGAGACACAACCTACGAGCAGTACTTC | CASSPVRDTTYEQYF
NA | TRBJ2-5 | TRBV7-9 | NA | TGTGCCAGCAGCTCCCAGGGATCCGGCCAAGAGACCCAGTACTTC | CASSSQGSGQETQYF
few | TRBJ1-4 | TRBV2 | NA | TGTGCCAGCAGTGAATATATGGGCAAGAATGAAAAACTGTTTTTT | CASSEYMGKNEKLFF
NA | TRBJ1-3 | TRBV4-1 | NA | TGCGCCAGCAGTCCAAACAGGGCCTCTGGAAACACCATATATTTT | CASSPNRASGNTIYF
NA | TRBJ1-1 | TRBV5-8 | TRBD1 | TGTGCCAGCAGCTCAAGACAGGGGGCGAGCACTGAAGCTTTCTTT | CASSSRQGASTEAFF
many | TRBJ2-7 | TRBV28 | TRBD2 | TGTGCCAGCACCCCATTGGGGGGGAGCTCCTACGAGCAGTACTTC | CASTPLGGSSYEQYF
once | TRBJ2-1 | TRBV7-3 | TRBD2 | TGTGCCAGCAGCGGGCTGTCCCCCAAGGCCCTCATAGCGGGAGTTGAGGATGAGCAGTTCTTC | CASSGLSPKALIAGVEDEQFF
NA | TRBJ1-2 | TRBV19 | NA | TGTGCCAGTAATTCCTACAACTATGGCTACACCTTC | CASNSYNYGYTF
NA | TRBJ1-4 | TRBV29-1 | NA | TGCAGCGGTCGGTCCGGTGGTGAAAAACTGTTTTTT | CSGRSGGEKLFF
NA | TRBJ2-7 | TRBV3-1/TRBV3-2 | NA | TGTGCCAGCAGCCCGCAAGCTCCCTACGAGCAGTACTTC | CASSPQAPYEQYF
NA | TRBJ2-5 | TRBV6-5 | TRBD1 | TGTGCCAGCGGGAGACAGGGGAGTTCAGAGACCCAGTACTTC | CASGRQGSSETQYF
NA | TRBJ2-2 | TRBV6-1 | NA | TGTGCCAGCAGTGAATCCCATCCCACCCCGGGGTGGCCCGGGGAGCTGTTTTTT | CASSESHPTPGWPGELFF
few | TRBJ1-1 | TRBV7-2 | NA | TGTGCCAGCAGCTTAAACCGGGACATGGTTGTCACTGAAGCTTTCTTT | CASSLNRDMVVTEAFF
NA | TRBJ1-2 | TRBV5-1 | TRBD1 | TGCGCCAGCAGCTTGGATGGGACAGGGGTAGGGGATAACTATGGCTACACCTTC | CASSLDGTGVGDNYGYTF
NA | TRBJ1-1 | TRBV6-6 | TRBD1 | TGTGCCAGCAGGAGGACAGGGGCTACTTTCTTT | CASRRTGATFF
NA | TRBJ1-1 | TRBV29-1 | NA | TGCAGCGTAAGGACAGACATGAACACTGAAGCTTTCTTT | CSVRTDMNTEAFF
NA | TRBJ2-7 | TRBV7-2 | NA | TGTGCCAGCAGTCAGGCGTGGACAGCTTACGAGCAGTACTTC | CASSQAWTAYEQYF
NA | TRBJ2-7 | TRBV5-4 | TRBD1 | TGTGCCAGCAAGAAAGGCCAGGGGGCAAACGAGCAGTACTTC | CASKKGQGANEQYF
NA | TRBJ2-3 | TRBV11-2 | TRBD1 | TGTGCCAGCAGCGAAAGGGGGCGCACAGATACGCAGTATTTT | CASSERGRTDTQYF
NA | TRBJ1-4 | TRBV6-5 | NA | TGTGCCAGCAGTTACTCTCAGGTTCGGTTTAATGAAAAACTGTTTTTT | CASSYSQVRFNEKLFF
NA | TRBJ1-1 | TRBV10-3 | NA | TGTGCCATCAGCTACCAGGGCATGAACACTGAAGCTTTCTTT | CAISYQGMNTEAFF
NA | TRBJ1-2 | TRBV4-1 | NA | TGCGCCAGCAGCCAACGGGCAGGAGGTCGGTATGGCTACACCTTC | CASSQRAGGRYGYTF
NA | TRBJ1-1 | TRBV6-2/TRBV6-3 | NA | TGTGCCAGCAGCCCGGGACACGGCACTGAAGCTTTCTTT | CASSPGHGTEAFF
once | TRBJ1-1 | TRBV28 | NA | TGTGCCAGCAGTTCGATCCCAGGGAAAAGTATGAACACTGAAGCTTTCTTT | CASSSIPGKSMNTEAFF
NA | TRBJ2-1 | TRBV5-5 | NA | TGTGCCAGCAGCTTGGCCTCCAGCGCTACCTACAATGAGCAGTTCTTC | CASSLASSATYNEQFF
few | TRBJ2-5 | TRBV19 | TRBD1 | TGTGCCAGTGCGGACAGGGTTGAGACCCAGTACTTC | CASADRVETQYF
NA | TRBJ1-6 | TRBV19 | NA | TGTGCCAGTAGTAGGGACGGATTAAGGGAGGATAATTCACCCCTCCACTTT | CASSRDGLREDNSPLHF
NA | TRBJ2-1 | TRBV6-5 | TRBD2 | TGTGCCAGCAGTTACTCGGGAGGGGACGGGGATGAGCAGTTCTTC | CASSYSGGDGDEQFF
NA | TRBJ1-5 | TRBV27 | TRBD1 | TGTGCCAGCAGCGACAGGGGGCTCAGCAATCAGCCCCAGCATTTT | CASSDRGLSNQPQHF
NA | TRBJ2-2 | TRBV21-1 | NA | TGTGCCAGCAGCAAAGGAAATTCCGGGACTTCAAACACCGGGGAGCTGTTTTTT | CASSKGNSGTSNTGELFF
NA | TRBJ2-2 | TRBV24-1 | TRBD1 | TGTGCCACCAGCCGGGACAGGGGCTCAAACACCGGGGAGCTGTTTTTT | CATSRDRGSNTGELFF
NA | TRBJ1-2 | TRBV7-2 | TRBD1 | TGTGCCAGCAGTTTTACAGGGGGCGGCTATGGCTACACCTTC | CASSFTGGGYGYTF
few | TRBJ1-2 | TRBV6-5 | TRBD1 | TGTGCCAGCAGCGCGACAGGGGCGCTTAGCTATGGCTACACCTTC | CASSATGALSYGYTF
NA | TRBJ2-3 | TRBV7-6 | TRBD2 | TGTGCCAGCAGCTCAAGGACTAGCGGCGCTTTCACAGATACGCAGTATTTT | CASSSRTSGAFTDTQYF
NA | TRBJ1-1 | TRBV11-3 | NA | TGTGCCAGCAGCTTGGGACAAACCATGAACACTGAAGCTTTCTTT | CASSLGQTMNTEAFF
few | TRBJ2-7 | TRBV11-1 | TRBD1 | TGTGCCAGCAGCTTGTCCGGGACAGACTACGAGCAGTACTTC | CASSLSGTDYEQYF
NA | TRBJ1-4 | TRBV19 | NA | TGTGCCAGTAGTATCTACGGGTCCACAACTAATGAAAAACTGTTTTTT | CASSIYGSTTNEKLFF
NA | TRBJ2-1 | TRBV5-1 | TRBD2 | TGCGCCAGCAGCTTAACTAGCGGGATGTCGAATGAGCAGTTCTTC | CASSLTSGMSNEQFF
NA | TRBJ1-5 | TRBV5-5 | TRBD1 | TGTGCCAGCAGCCTGGAGGGACAGGGACCCAATCAGCCCCAGCATTTT | CASSLEGQGPNQPQHF